A selection of T cell receptor beta chains follows, all from one sample in a study of blood T cell repertoires in COVID-19. Profiled with immunoSEQ multiplex PCR; TCRdb holds only in-frame clones, not every one. The repertoire consists of over 65,000 clones, with 75% to 95% occurring once and the leading ten covering less than 0.85%. The material sequenced was peripheral blood. The receptor source for this set is a woman of 80 years or more with acute or convalescent COVID-19. CDR3s include the opening cysteine and the closing phenylalanine or tryptophan. D genes are given only for firm matches. The listing skips clone size in some rows; elsewhere it reads once, few, many or a size class.

TRBV5-4	TRBJ2-1	TRBD2	once	CASRPPSGSYNEQFF	TGTGCCAGCAGACCACCTAGCGGCTCCTACAATGAGCAGTTCTTC
TRBV6-4	TRBJ2-2	NA	NA	CASSEKGANTGELFF	TGTGCCAGCAGTGAGAAGGGGGCGAACACCGGGGAGCTGTTTTTT
TRBV6-4	TRBJ2-4	TRBD1	NA	CASSEPQGVGNIDKNIQYF	TGTGCCAGCAGTGAACCCCAGGGGGTGGGGAATATTGACAAAAACATTCAGTACTTC
TRBV28	TRBJ2-7	TRBD1	NA	CASSSTTGQTIPYEQYF	TGTGCCAGCAGTTCAACCACGGGACAGACGATTCCCTACGAGCAGTACTTC
TRBV3-1/TRBV3-2	TRBJ1-1	NA	NA	CASSPQQGPTEAFF	TGTGCCAGCAGCCCTCAACAGGGCCCAACTGAAGCTTTCTTT
TRBV5-1	TRBJ2-1	TRBD1	NA	CASSRAGTGANEQFF	TGCGCCAGCAGCAGGGCCGGGACAGGGGCCAATGAGCAGTTCTTC
TRBV28	TRBJ1-5	TRBD1	NA	CASSLQTGRSNQPQHF	TGTGCCAGCAGTCTTCAGACAGGGAGGAGCAATCAGCCCCAGCATTTT
TRBV5-1	TRBJ1-5	TRBD1	NA	CASSLGLGQELNQPQHF	TGCGCCAGCAGCTTGGGGTTGGGACAGGAACTTAATCAGCCCCAGCATTTT
TRBV29-1	TRBJ2-1	TRBD2	NA	CSGGTSAYNEQFF	TGCAGCGGCGGGACTAGCGCTTACAATGAGCAGTTCTTC
TRBV10-3	TRBJ2-7	TRBD1	NA	CAIRGDRRYEQYF	TGTGCCATCAGGGGGGACAGGCGCTACGAGCAGTACTTC
TRBV9	TRBJ1-4	NA	NA	CASSPEAGSNEKLFF	TGTGCCAGCAGCCCTGAGGCAGGGTCTAATGAAAAACTGTTTTTT
TRBV6-5	TRBJ1-3	NA	once	CASSRQTGTGNTIYF	TGTGCCAGCAGTCGTCAAACCGGTACTGGAAACACCATATATTTT
TRBV3-1/TRBV3-2	TRBJ1-4	NA	NA	CASSPPGHSGEKLFF	TGTGCCAGCAGCCCCCCCGGACACTCAGGGGAAAAACTGTTTTTT
TRBV5-1	TRBJ2-1	NA	NA	CASSLEGGSSQFF	TGCGCCAGCAGCTTGGAAGGGGGTTCGTCCCAATTCTTC
TRBV5-1	TRBJ2-5	NA	NA	CASSLGTAKETQYF	TGCGCCAGCAGCTTGGGGACAGCCAAAGAGACCCAGTACTTC
TRBV5-6	TRBJ2-7	NA	NA	CASSMTDAYEQYF	TGTGCCAGCAGCATGACAGACGCCTACGAGCAGTACTTC
TRBV28	TRBJ2-7	TRBD2	NA	CASSILAGGPQREQYF	TGTGCCAGCAGTATTCTAGCGGGAGGGCCTCAGCGCGAGCAGTACTTC
TRBV5-5	TRBJ2-7	TRBD1	once	CASSSIATGTGVYEQYF	TGTGCCAGCAGCTCCATCGCCACCGGGACAGGGGTTTACGAGCAGTACTTC
TRBV5-4	TRBJ2-5	TRBD2	NA	CASSLGTSEETQYF	TGTGCCAGCAGTTTGGGGACTAGCGAGGAGACCCAGTACTTC
TRBV6-2/TRBV6-3	TRBJ2-2	TRBD1	NA	CASSAGQGFTGELFF	TGTGCCAGCAGTGCCGGACAGGGGTTCACCGGGGAGCTGTTTTTT
TRBV28	TRBJ2-1	TRBD1	few	CASSRQGVRNEQFF	TGTGCCAGCAGTCGCCAGGGGGTGCGTAATGAGCAGTTCTTC
TRBV3-1/TRBV3-2	TRBJ1-3	TRBD1	NA	CASSSTGIGNTIYF	TGTGCCAGCAGCTCGACAGGGATTGGAAACACCATATATTTT
TRBV9	TRBJ1-3	NA	NA	CASSVEEREGGVSGNTIYF	TGTGCCAGCAGCGTCGAGGAGCGGGAAGGGGGAGTATCTGGAAACACCATATATTTT
TRBV27	TRBJ2-5	NA	NA	CASSLGAAPETQYF	TGTGCCAGCAGTTTAGGGGCGGCACCGGAGACCCAGTACTTC
TRBV9	TRBJ2-5	NA	NA	CASSPQVAGETQYF	TGTGCCAGCAGCCCCCAGGTCGCGGGAGAGACCCAGTACTTC
TRBV5-5	TRBJ2-1	NA	NA	CASSFGTTYNEQFF	TGTGCCAGCAGCTTTGGGACAACCTACAATGAGCAGTTCTTC
TRBV5-6	TRBJ2-3	NA	NA	CASSRLSTDTQYF	TGTGCCAGCAGCCGACTTAGCACAGATACGCAGTATTTT
TRBV5-1	TRBJ1-1	NA	NA	CASSSREEATEAFF	TGCGCCAGCAGCTCCAGGGAGGAGGCCACTGAAGCTTTCTTT
TRBV3-1/TRBV3-2	TRBJ1-3	TRBD1	NA	CASSPGQGNTIYF	TGTGCCAGCAGCCCGGGACAGGGCAACACCATATATTTT
TRBV12-3/TRBV12-4	TRBJ2-3	TRBD1	NA	CASRAGGYDTQYF	TGTGCCAGCCGGGCAGGGGGCTACGATACGCAGTATTTT
TRBV28	TRBJ2-2	TRBD2	NA	CASSLAGERPGELFF	TGTGCCAGCAGTTTAGCGGGAGAGCGTCCCGGGGAGCTGTTTTTT
TRBV18	TRBJ1-2	TRBD1	NA	CASSPPGQEIFYGYTF	TGTGCCAGCTCACCACCGGGACAGGAGATTTTCTATGGCTACACCTTC
TRBV2	TRBJ2-1	NA	NA	CASRPSPGSYNEQFF	TGTGCCAGCAGGCCCTCACCGGGATCGTACAATGAGCAGTTCTTC
TRBV7-2	TRBJ1-1	NA	NA	CASSLVNTPNTEAFF	TGTGCCAGCAGCTTAGTCAACACGCCGAACACTGAAGCTTTCTTT
TRBV2	TRBJ1-4	TRBD1	once	CASNYRGENEKLFF	TGTGCCAGCAACTACAGGGGGGAGAATGAAAAACTGTTTTTT